Listed below are T cell receptor beta chains from one sample, sequenced in a study of Graves' ophthalmopathy and Graves' hyperthyroidism. TCRdb recomputed calls from the multiplex PCR reads with MiXCR, one row per CDR3 protein. The sample has 650,000 to 800,000 distinct CDR3 sequences, more than 40% seen once. Sequencing was carried out using peripheral blood. The receptors were sampled from an adult man with Graves' ophthalmopathy. The CDR3 runs from the conserved cysteine through the conserved F or W. The D gene is left open where the match is weak. For some rows the clone size is stated as once, few or many, or as a class when expanded; others skip it.

v_call,j_call,clone_size,d_call,cdr3_nt,cdr3_aa
TRBV20-1,TRBJ1-5,.,.,TGCAGTGCTCATAGAGGGGGGGCAGGGAATCTGCCCCAGCATTTT,CSAHRGGAGNLPQHF
TRBV6-5,TRBJ2-5,few,TRBD2,TGTGCCAGCAGTTACTCGACTAGCGGGGGCGAGACCCAGTACTTC,CASSYSTSGGETQYF
TRBV7-9,TRBJ1-4,.,.,TGTGTCAGCAGCTCCGTCCAAGGGGCTGGGTTTAATGAAAAACTGTTTTTT,CVSSSVQGAGFNEKLFF
TRBV29-1,TRBJ1-5,once,.,TGCAGCGTTGAAGATAGGTGGGCGGGTCAGCCCCAGCATTTT,CSVEDRWAGQPQHF
TRBV6-6,TRBJ2-5,few,TRBD1,TGTGCCAGCAGTTACCCCGAGGGACAGGCGCCATGGGACGAGACCCAGTACTTC,CASSYPEGQAPWDETQYF
TRBV12-3/TRBV12-4,TRBJ2-2,few,TRBD2,TGTGCCAGCAGGAGTAGCGGGGGCACCGGGGAGCTGTTTTTT,CASRSSGGTGELFF
TRBV7-3,TRBJ2-7,once,.,TGTGCCGGCAGCCCAGGGCGCTTC,CAGSPGRF
TRBV18,TRBJ1-1,.,TRBD1,TGTGCCAGCTCGAAGGGACAGGGGAGAGGCACTGAAGCTTTCTTT,CASSKGQGRGTEAFF
TRBV27,TRBJ1-6,many,TRBD1,TGTGCCAGCATGCGAGGCTACGGGACAGCTAATTCACCCCTCCACTTT,CASMRGYGTANSPLHF
TRBV5-1,TRBJ2-7,many,TRBD2,TGCGCCAGCAGCTTAGGAGATGCTAGCGGGAGTCGGAACGAGCAGTACTTC,CASSLGDASGSRNEQYF
TRBV7-9,TRBJ2-7,many,TRBD1,TGTGCCAGCAGCCACGGGACAGGGGGCAACGAGCAGTACTTC,CASSHGTGGNEQYF
TRBV5-1,TRBJ1-4,many,.,TGCGCCAGCAGCCCCGACCAAACGGAACTGTTTTTT,CASSPDQTELFF
TRBV7-2,TRBJ2-2,.,.,TGTGCCAGCTCACCTACAGGGCCGAACACCGGGGAGCTGTTTTTT,CASSPTGPNTGELFF
TRBV15,TRBJ2-5,.,.,TGTGCCACCAGCAGGCGCAGCTGGGACAACCAAGAGACCCAGTACTTC,CATSRRSWDNQETQYF
TRBV7-2,TRBJ2-2,many,.,TGTGCCAGCAGCTTAGTCCACAGAAGCACCGGGGAGCTGTTTTTT,CASSLVHRSTGELFF
TRBV7-9,TRBJ2-6,many,.,TGTGCCAGCAGTCGGGACTCTGGGGCCAACGTCCTGACTTTC,CASSRDSGANVLTF
TRBV2,TRBJ1-2,.,TRBD1,TGTGCCAGCACTTTCGGACAGGGGGGCTATGGCTACACCTTC,CASTFGQGGYGYTF
TRBV13,TRBJ2-2,many,.,TGTGCCAGCAGCTTAGGCCGCGTCACCGGGGAGCTGTTTTTT,CASSLGRVTGELFF
TRBV10-3,TRBJ2-5,many,.,TGTGCCATCAGGCGGGGTAATTTAGAGACCCAGTACTTC,CAIRRGNLETQYF
TRBV7-9,TRBJ1-6,once,.,TGTGCCAGCAGCTACGCCAGTAATTCACCCCTCCACTTT,CASSYASNSPLHF
TRBV19,TRBJ2-2,.,.,TGTGCCAGTAGTGCCCAGGGGTCCGGGGAGCTGTTTTTT,CASSAQGSGELFF
TRBV19,TRBJ1-6,many,.,TGTGCCAGTAGTATGGGGGAGTATAATTCACCCCTCCACTTT,CASSMGEYNSPLHF
TRBV29-1,TRBJ1-2,many,.,TGCAGCGTCGAACCGGGGGCGGGTGGCTACACCTTC,CSVEPGAGGYTF
TRBV25-1,TRBJ1-2,.,TRBD1,TGTGCCAGCAGCGGCTTCGGACAGGAAGCTAACTATGGCTACACCTTC,CASSGFGQEANYGYTF
TRBV7-2,TRBJ2-5,many,.,TGTGCCAGCAGCTTAGGCTTGTTCGACAGGAGAGAGACCCAGTACTTC,CASSLGLFDRRETQYF
TRBV7-3,TRBJ2-6,.,.,TGTGCCAGCAGCTCCGGGACAACTGGGGCCAACGTCCTGACTTTC,CASSSGTTGANVLTF
TRBV10-3,TRBJ2-7,.,TRBD1,TGTGCCAGCGGGCCTCGGACAGGGCGCTCCTACGAGCAGTACTTC,CASGPRTGRSYEQYF
TRBV19,TRBJ2-2,many,.,TGTGCCAGTAGTATATACAGGGATGACACCGGGGAGCTGTTTTTT,CASSIYRDDTGELFF
TRBV4-3,TRBJ2-2,.,.,TGCGCCAGCAGCCAAGATCAAGCGCCGAACACCGGGGAGCTGTTTTTT,CASSQDQAPNTGELFF
TRBV11-2,TRBJ1-1,many,.,TGTGCCAGCAGCCCGGATACCGGGAACACTGAAGCTTTCTTT,CASSPDTGNTEAFF
TRBV10-3,TRBJ2-5,.,.,TGTGCCAGCACCGACCTCGAGGAGCCGTCAGAGACCCAGTACTTC,CASTDLEEPSETQYF
TRBV2,TRBJ1-6,many,.,TGTGCCAGCAGTGAAGGACATAATTCACCCCTCCACTTT,CASSEGHNSPLHF
TRBV10-3,TRBJ1-2,.,TRBD1,TGTGCCATCAGTCCCGACAGGGATAACGCCTATGGCTACACCTTC,CAISPDRDNAYGYTF
TRBV14,TRBJ2-2,many,.,TGTGCCAGCAGCCTCCCTCCCGGGGAGCTGTTTTTT,CASSLPPGELFF
TRBV7-8,TRBJ1-6,many,.,TGTGCCAGCAGCTTTAGAAACCCTTGGACCGAGCCCCCTTATTCACCCCTCCACTTT,CASSFRNPWTEPPYSPLHF
TRBV20-1,TRBJ2-2,many,.,TGCAGTGCTAGGGCCGCGGGGCCACAGCGTGGCGGGGAGCTGTTTTTT,CSARAAGPQRGGELFF
TRBV28,TRBJ1-2,.,.,TGTGCCAGCAGTTCTGACGGGCTCTATGGCTACACCTTC,CASSSDGLYGYTF
TRBV7-9,TRBJ2-7,.,.,TGTGCCAGCAGCTCCCCCAGCGGGTCCCCTAACGAGCAGTACTTC,CASSSPSGSPNEQYF
TRBV29-1,TRBJ1-1,many,.,TGCAGCGTTGAGAACAGGAGGAACACTGAAGCTTTCTTT,CSVENRRNTEAFF
TRBV2,TRBJ1-5,many,TRBD1,TGTGCCAGCAGTGAGATAGGACAGGGGATAGGGAATTTT,CASSEIGQGIGNF
TRBV7-8,TRBJ2-2,.,.,TGTGCCAGCAGCTCAGTGAGAGGGGAGCTGTTTTTT,CASSSVRGELFF
TRBV15,TRBJ2-6,many,TRBD2,TGTGCCACCAGCCCGAAACGGGGGGTCTCAAGAGGGGCCAACGTCCTGACTTTC,CATSPKRGVSRGANVLTF
TRBV3-1,TRBJ2-7,.,.,TGTGCCAGCAGCCGGGGTGTCGGCTACGAGCAGTACTTC,CASSRGVGYEQYF
TRBV20-1,TRBJ1-1,many,.,TGCAGTGCTAGCCTAGGGTCTTTGCTAACTGAAGCTTTCTTT,CSASLGSLLTEAFF
TRBV14,TRBJ2-7,many,.,TGTGCCAGCAGCCAAGGATCGGGCGGATACGAGCAGTACTTC,CASSQGSGGYEQYF
TRBV29-1,TRBJ1-1,.,.,TGCAGCAGTTACGACCGAAAGACTGAAGCTTTCTTT,CSSYDRKTEAFF
TRBV2,TRBJ2-7,.,.,TGTGCCAGCAGTGAGGGGGGGCAGCAGTACTTC,CASSEGGQQYF
TRBV7-1,TRBJ1-1,.,TRBD1,TGTGCCAGCAGCGCACGCCGACAGGGAGACACTGAAGCTTTCTTT,CASSARRQGDTEAFF
TRBV20-1,TRBJ1-2,many,.,TGCAGTGCTAGTTTAGGGGGGGGATTGGGCTACACCTTC,CSASLGGGLGYTF
TRBV4-3,TRBJ1-6,.,.,TGCGCCAGCAGCCAAGATTTCAGGGAGGGCTCACCCCTCCACTTT,CASSQDFREGSPLHF
TRBV7-9,TRBJ1-2,.,.,TGTGCCAGCAGCTTAGGCCCTGGGTCGTATGGCTACACCTTC,CASSLGPGSYGYTF
TRBV9,TRBJ1-4,.,.,TGTGCCAGCTGGAGCGGGCACGAGGGGGAAAAACTGTTTTTT,CASWSGHEGEKLFF
TRBV20-1,TRBJ2-7,many,.,TGCAGTGCTAGTACCAGGGAGGCCTACGAGCAGTACTTC,CSASTREAYEQYF
TRBV4-3,TRBJ1-1,many,.,TGCGCCAGCAGCCAAGCGCGGGGGACTGAAGCTTTCTTT,CASSQARGTEAFF
TRBV7-7,TRBJ2-5,.,.,TGTGCCAGCAGTTACTCCAGGACTTCACAAGAGACCCAGTACTTC,CASSYSRTSQETQYF